Below are 19 T cell receptor beta chains sequenced from a single sample in a study of control samples from healthy donors and cancer patients. Here immunoSEQ multiplex PCR was the method, and the copy in TCRdb shows in-frame clones only, minus some. The sample comprises 100,000 to 150,000 clones, 90% of which are singletons, and around 2.5% rests with the top ten. The sequencing input was blood. All receptors come from a man aged 40-50 years in good health.

CDR3 bases: TGTGCCAGCAGCGGGGCCCCGGGGGGGGCCAACGTCCTGACTTTC. This sequence encodes CASSGAPGGANVLTF. The V gene is TRBV5-6, the J gene TRBJ2-6; the D gene could be TRBD1 or TRBD2 (5 bases each). The CDR3 contains 15 residues. The V gene lost 4 bases and the J gene lost 4 bases, with 12 bases spanning the gap. The germline V gene encodes CDR1 SGHDT and CDR2 YYEEEE.

V gene TRBV12-3 or TRBV12-4 combines with J gene TRBJ1-2, with a weak D call TRBD1 (5 bases). The CDR3 contains 11 residues. The V gene lost 7 bases and the J gene lost 7 bases, with 10 bases spanning the gap. The CDR3 spells CASTQGVGYTF. In nucleotides, the CDR3 is TGTGCCAGCACGCAGGGTGTTGGCTACACCTTC.

The sample holds one count of this clone. The chain has TRBV9 and TRBJ1-2; D call uncertain. The CDR3 totals 13 residues. V was cut by 6 bases and J by 4 bases, with 13 bases left in between. The V gene's germline CDR1 is SGDLS and CDR2 YYNGEE. The chain's CDR3 is CASTREWSYGYTF. CDR3 in DNA: TGTGCCAGCACTAGGGAATGGAGCTATGGCTACACCTTC.

This chain connects TRBV6-6 to TRBJ2-3, with a possible D match to TRBD1 (6 bases). This CDR3 has 16 amino acids. Trimming cost V 6 bases and J 0 bases, with 16 bases left between them. Per the germline V gene, CDR1 is MNHNY and CDR2 is SVGAGI (reference sequence). The CDR3 coding sequence is TGTGCCAGCAGCAGCCCCGGGACACTTAGCACAGATACGCAGTATTTT. It is translated as CASSSPGTLSTDTQYF.

The chain carries TRBV19 and TRBJ2-1; 8 bases fit TRBD2. Germline CDR1 and CDR2: LNHDA and SQIVND (reference sequence). V trimming: 7 bases; J trimming: 4 bases; junction bases outside the gene matches: 9. CDR3 length: 15 amino acids. Here the CDR3 reads CASNPGGARYNEQFF. Here the CDR3 DNA reads TGTGCCAGTAACCCCGGGGGGGCGAGATACAATGAGCAGTTCTTC.

V gene TRBV29-1 combines with J gene TRBJ1-2; D gene uncertain. The V gene lost 3 bases and the J gene lost 6 bases, with 17 bases spanning the gap. This CDR3 region has 14 residues. The germline gives CDR1 SQVTM, CDR2 ANQGSEA. The CDR3 region is CSVDLRDSYHGYTF. DNA of the CDR3: TGCAGCGTTGATCTGCGTGATTCATATCATGGCTACACCTTC.

The chain uses TRBV7-2 and TRBJ1-5; D gene ambiguous. Trimming removed 2 bases from V and 3 bases from J, with 2 bases in between. The CDR3 covers 12 residues. Germline V gene data show CDR1 as SGHTA and CDR2 as FQGNSA. CDR3 DNA: TGTGCCAGCAGCTTATTCAATCAGCCCCAGCATTTT. It codes for CASSLFNQPQHF.

The CDR3 region has the DNA TGTGCCAGCGGGACAGGGGGCGAAGATACGCAGTATTTT. Translated, it gives CASGTGGEDTQYF. This chain joins TRBV18 and TRBJ2-3, with TRBD1 matching 12 bases. J was trimmed by 5 bases and V by 8 bases; bases with no gene match: 2. CDR3 length: 13 amino acids. Germline V gene data show CDR1 as KGHSH and CDR2 as LQKENI. The whole variable domain, filled in from reference TRBV18 and TRBJ2-3, reads NAGVMQNPRHLVRRRGQEARLRCSPMKGHSHVYWYRQLPEEGLKFMVYLQKENIIDESGMPKERFSAEFPKEGPSILRIQQVVRGDSAAYFCASGTGGEDTQYFGPGTRLTVL.

V and J are TRBV11-2 and TRBJ1-2, with D possibly matching TRBD1 (6 bases). The CDR3 is 15 amino acids. Trimming left V 5 bases short and J 6 bases short, with 19 bases between. Germline V gene sequence: CDR1 SGHAT, CDR2 FQNNGV. The chain's CDR3 is CASSGRDKGLDGYTF. The CDR3 region has the DNA TGTGCCAGCAGCGGCCGGGACAAGGGGCTGGATGGCTACACCTTC.

The chain combines TRBV7-2 with TRBJ1-2; D perhaps matches TRBD1 (6 bases). The V and J ends lost 5 bases and 8 bases respectively, with 15 bases between them. Per the germline V gene, CDR1 is SGHTA and CDR2 is FQGNSA. The CDR3 has 13 residues. CDR3 protein: CASSLMGGLGYTF. In DNA form, the CDR3 reads TGTGCCAGCAGCCTTATGGGGGGCCTGGGCTACACCTTC.

J is TRBJ2-7 and V is TRBV9; 9 bases match TRBD1. This CDR3 has 13 residues. Germline trimming cut 2 bases from V and 12 bases from J; bases unmatched to any gene: 9. The germline V gene encodes CDR1 SGDLS and CDR2 YYNGEE. The CDR3 protein is CASSVRDRVSWYF. CDR3 sequence (DNA): TGTGCCAGCAGCGTCCGGGACAGGGTATCTTGGTACTTC. The full variable domain, rest sourced from reference TRBV9 and TRBJ2-7, is DSGVTQTPKHLITATGQRVTLRCSPRSGDLSVYWYQQSLDQGLQFLIQYYNGEERAKGNILERFSAQQFPDLHSELNLSSLELGDSALYFCASSVRDRVSWYFGPGTRLTVT.

The chain carries TRBV5-1 and TRBJ2-2; TRBD1 agrees at 8 bases. Germline loops: CDR1 SGHRS, CDR2 YFSETQ. The CDR3 totals 16 residues. V was pared by 4 bases and J by 1 base, with 6 bases of the junction left unmatched. The CDR3 is CASSRRTGRNTGELFF. The CDR3, as DNA: TGCGCCAGCAGCCGTCGGACAGGGAGGAACACCGGGGAGCTGTTTTTT.

The chain employs TRBV18 and TRBJ1-5, with TRBD1 as a possible D gene (6 bases). The CDR3 spans 14 residues. The germline V gene has CDR1 KGHSH and CDR2 LQKENI. V was cut by 6 bases and J by 4 bases, with 13 bases left in between. CDR3 sequence (DNA): TGTGCCAGCTCGCCGGACCAGGGGAATCAGCCCCAGCATTTT. Translation gives CASSPDQGNQPQHF.

This clone came up a few times. The J gene is TRBJ2-7, the V gene TRBV6-1; D is ambiguous. Germline-derived CDR1 and CDR2 are MNHNS and SASEGT. The CDR3 runs to 13 residues. Deletions cut 0 bases from V and 2 bases from J, with 5 bases between. The CDR3 DNA sequence: TGTGCCAGCAGTGAAGCGGAAACCTACGAGCAGTACTTC. Its translation: CASSEAETYEQYF.

The V call is TRBV29-1, the J call TRBJ2-2, with D possibly TRBD1 on 7 matching bases. V lost 8 bases and J lost 8, with 21 bases in between. Germline values: CDR1 SQVTM, CDR2 ANQGSEA. The CDR3 loop spans 14 amino acids. The CDR3 DNA sequence: TGCAGCTTCCGACAGGGAGGAAGGTGGGGGGAGCTGTTTTTT. Translation: CSFRQGGRWGELFF.

The gene calls are TRBV6-5 and TRBJ2-3, with D perhaps TRBD2 (5 bases). Germline CDR1 reads MNHEY; CDR2 reads SVGAGI. CDR3 length equals 14 residues. Trimming took 8 bases from V and 0 from J, leaving 12 bases between them. CDR3 sequence: CASARGTSTDTQYF. CDR3 DNA: TGTGCCAGCGCCCGGGGAACAAGCACAGATACGCAGTATTTT.

V usage is TRBV5-1 and J usage is TRBJ2-7; TRBD1 matches at 9 bases. There are 13 residues in the CDR3. From germline, CDR1 is SGHRS and CDR2 YFSETQ. V lost 6 bases to trimming and J lost 7 bases; unmatched junction nucleotides: 8. The CDR3 loop is CASTGNRGQEQYF. The CDR3 nucleotides are TGCGCCAGCACCGGAAACAGGGGGCAAGAGCAGTACTTC.

The CDR3 DNA sequence: TGTGCCAGCGGTAACCAGGGTCTGCCTTTGGAGCTGTTTTTT. Translation: CASGNQGLPLELFF. The genes are TRBV27 and TRBJ2-2, with D possibly being TRBD1 (5 bases). The CDR3 spans 14 residues. Germline CDR1 is MNHEY and CDR2 is SMNVEV (reference sequence). V was pared by 8 bases and J by 10 bases, with 20 bases between.

The chain joins TRBV27 to TRBJ2-1, with 15 bases matching TRBD2. Trimming cost V 7 bases and J 4 bases; bases outside gene matches: 5. The CDR3 runs 16 residues. The germline V gene encodes CDR1 MNHEY and CDR2 SMNVEV (reference sequence). The CDR3 coding sequence is TGTGCCAGCACCTGGACTAGCGGGGGGGGTTACAATGAGCAGTTCTTC. As protein: CASTWTSGGGYNEQFF.